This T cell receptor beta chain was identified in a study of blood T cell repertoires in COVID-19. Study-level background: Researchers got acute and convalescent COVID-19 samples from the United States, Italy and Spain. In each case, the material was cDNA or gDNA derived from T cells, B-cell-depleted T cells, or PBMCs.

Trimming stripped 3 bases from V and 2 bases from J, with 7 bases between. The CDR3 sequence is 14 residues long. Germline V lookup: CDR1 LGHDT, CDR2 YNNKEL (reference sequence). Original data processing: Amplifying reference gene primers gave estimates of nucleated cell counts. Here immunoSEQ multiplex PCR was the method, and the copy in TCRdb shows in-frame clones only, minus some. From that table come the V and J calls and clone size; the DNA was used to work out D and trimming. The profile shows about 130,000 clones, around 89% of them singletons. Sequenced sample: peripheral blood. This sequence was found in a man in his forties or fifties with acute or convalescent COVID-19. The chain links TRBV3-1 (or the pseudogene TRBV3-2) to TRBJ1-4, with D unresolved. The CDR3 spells CASSQRTTNEKLFF. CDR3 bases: TGTGCCAGCAGCCAGAGGACTACTAATGAAAAACTGTTTTTT.